A single sample gave rise to the 17 T cell receptor beta chains below, sequenced in a study of T cells after yellow fever vaccination. In TCRdb, the 5' RACE reads were re-called with MiXCR into one record per CDR3 protein. The repertoire includes about 220,000 distinct CDR3 sequences, about 3% of them detected once, and roughly 3% sits in the top ten. The sample was CD4+ T cells sorted from PBMCs, taken 10 days after the yellow fever booster vaccination. Receptor source: a man younger than 35 who received the YFV17D yellow fever vaccine.

This clonotype was detected only a few times. The V call is TRBV5-8, the J call TRBJ1-1; D might be TRBD1 (6 bases). This CDR3 is built from 15 residues. Germline CDR1 SGHTS, CDR2 YDEGEE. Trimming took 4 bases from V and 5 from J, leaving 18 bases between them. CDR3 bases: TGTGCCAGCAGCCCAGGCACAGGGTGGCCGACTGAAGCTTTCTTT. Its translation is CASSPGTGWPTEAFF.

This clonotype was detected ten times or more. The chain carries TRBV11-2 and TRBJ2-3, with D unclear. Germline assignment: CDR1 SGHAT and CDR2 FQNNGV. The ends were cut back, 0 bases at V and 0 bases at J, with 4 bases in the middle. This CDR3 spans 14 amino acids. CDR3 sequence: CASSLEPSTDTQYF. CDR3 sequence (DNA): TGTGCCAGCAGCTTAGAACCCAGCACAGATACGCAGTATTTT.

This clonotype occurred many times. The chain employs TRBV7-2 and TRBJ1-2; D may be TRBD1 (5 bases). Looked up from germline, CDR1 is SGHTA and CDR2 is FQGNSA. The V end lost 4 bases, the J end lost 2 bases, and 11 bases lay between the germline ends. This CDR3 has 14 amino acids. CDR3 in DNA: TGTGCCAGCAGCTCGCCCCGGGGGAACTATGGCTACACCTTC. Its translation is CASSSPRGNYGYTF.

This clonotype has a count of ten or more. The chain has TRBV12-3 or TRBV12-4 and TRBJ2-7; 7 bases are shared with TRBD2. The trim removed 4 bases at V and 7 bases at J, leaving 7 bases unmatched. The CDR3 contains 13 residues. The CDR3 sequence is CASSWEGRMEQYF. In nucleotides, the CDR3 is TGTGCCAGCAGTTGGGAGGGACGGATGGAGCAGTACTTC.

The V and J genes are TRBV6-5 and TRBJ2-3; a weak D match, TRBD1 (6 bases). Germline V gene data show CDR1 as MNHEY and CDR2 as SVGAGI. V lost 5 bases and J lost 2, with 17 bases in between. The CDR3 is 16 residues long. The CDR3 is CASSRHLTGATDTQYF. CDR3 DNA sequence: TGTGCCAGCAGTCGTCACCTGACAGGAGCCACAGATACGCAGTATTTT.

This clonotype was observed many times. The rearrangement uses TRBV5-5 and TRBJ2-7; D may match TRBD1 or TRBD2 (5 bases each). V was shortened by 1 base and J by 3 bases, with 11 bases between the two germline ends. This CDR3 spans 14 amino acids. Germline CDR1 is SGHKS and CDR2 is YYEKEE (reference sequence). The CDR3 DNA reads TGTGCCAGCAGCTTGTGGGACGGAGTCTACGAGCAGTACTTC. Translated, it gives CASSLWDGVYEQYF.

This clonotype was counted ten times or more. CDR3 in amino acids: CATQSGEGQPQHF. The CDR3 nucleotides are TGTGCCACCCAAAGCGGGGAAGGACAGCCCCAGCATTTT. This chain connects TRBV10-3 to TRBJ1-5; unclear D gene. This CDR3 has 13 amino acids. Germline loops: CDR1 ENHRY, CDR2 SYGVKD. V shed 10 bases and J shed 7 bases, with 17 bases lying between them.

This clonotype appeared a few times. This rearrangement joins TRBV30 to TRBJ1-2; D ambiguous. From germline, CDR1 is GTSNPN and CDR2 SVGIG (reference sequence). This CDR3 has 13 amino acids. V shed 0 bases and J shed 7 bases, with 12 bases lying between them. The CDR3 DNA reads as TGTGCCTGGAGTGTACGAGGGTCAGGTGGCTACACCTTC. Protein product: CAWSVRGSGGYTF.

Many counts were recorded for this clonotype. The chain carries TRBV5-5 and TRBJ2-1; maybe TRBD1 (5 bases). CDR1 is SGHKS, CDR2 YYEKEE, per germline (reference sequence). This CDR3 has 15 residues. Deletions cut 5 bases from V and 0 bases from J, with 12 bases between. Here the CDR3 DNA reads TGTGCCAGCAGACAAGACAGTAGCTCCTACAATGAGCAGTTCTTC. Its protein is CASRQDSSSYNEQFF.

The chain combines TRBV25-1 with TRBJ1-6; weak D call: TRBD1 (6 bases). V was pared by 6 bases and J by 9 bases, with 12 bases between. The CDR3 consists of 13 residues. Germline CDR1 MGHDK, CDR2 SYGVNS. The CDR3 DNA sequence: TGTGCCAGCAGGCCGACAGGCGGTTCACCCCTCCACTTT. Amino acid sequence: CASRPTGGSPLHF. Variable domain in full (rest from reference TRBV25-1 and TRBJ1-6): EADIYQTPRYLVIGTGKKITLECSQTMGHDKMYWYQQDPGMELHLIHYSYGVNSTEKGDLSSESTVSRIRTEHFPLTLESARPSHTSQYLCASRPTGGSPLHFGNGTRLTVT.

This clonotype was observed a handful of times. The chain carries TRBV5-4 and TRBJ2-2; 13 bases are shared with TRBD2. The CDR3 sequence is 16 residues long. V was clipped by 4 bases and J by 5 bases; unmatched bases: 5. The V gene's germline CDR1 is SGHNT and CDR2 YYREEE (reference sequence). The CDR3 loop reads CASSETSGGFTGELFF. The CDR3 nucleotides read TGTGCCAGCAGCGAGACTAGCGGGGGGTTTACCGGGGAGCTGTTTTTT.

This clonotype was counted a few times. The chain carries TRBV9 and TRBJ2-7; D is uncertain. Germline V gene lookup returns CDR1 SGDLS and CDR2 YYNGEE. Trimming stripped 0 bases from V and 3 bases from J, with 13 bases between. This CDR3 is 15 amino acids long. CDR3 sequence (DNA): TGTGCCAGCAGCGTAGGGAGTACGGGTATCTACGAGCAGTACTTC. It translates to CASSVGSTGIYEQYF.

This clonotype was seen a handful of times. J is TRBJ1-6 and V is TRBV4-1; maybe TRBD1 (5 bases). CDR1 and CDR2 (germline): MGHRA, YSYEKL. V lost 4 bases to trimming and J lost 10 bases, with 17 bases between them. The CDR3 is made up of 15 amino acids. The CDR3 sequence: CASSPERQGTSPLHF. CDR3 in DNA: TGCGCCAGCAGCCCGGAGAGGCAGGGTACATCACCCCTCCACTTT.

This clonotype was observed many times. The chain recombines TRBV6-2 or TRBV6-3 with TRBJ2-1, with D perhaps matching TRBD1 (5 bases). Trimming shortened V by 5 bases and J by 8 bases, and 19 bases separated the two germline ends. The CDR3 contains 15 residues. The germline V gene encodes CDR1 MNHEY and CDR2 SVGEGT. As DNA, the CDR3 is TGTGCCAGCAGTATCAAGGGGCATAATACAGATGAGCAGTTCTTC. This sequence encodes CASSIKGHNTDEQFF.

As DNA, the CDR3 is TGTGCCACCAGCAGGGGACAGAGTAATGAAAAACTGTTTTTT. It encodes CATSRGQSNEKLFF. The rearrangement joins TRBV15 to TRBJ1-4; 7 bases map to TRBD1. The CDR3 loop spans 14 amino acids. V lost 3 bases, J lost 4 bases, and 2 bases stayed unmatched. Germline CDR1 reads LNHNV; CDR2 reads YYDKDF (reference sequence).

This clonotype occurred many times. This sequence joins TRBV7-9 and TRBJ1-1; 7 nucleotides line up with TRBD1. V was pared by 10 bases and J by 2 bases, with 10 bases of the junction left unmatched. Germline CDR1 reads SEHNR; CDR2 reads FQNEAQ (reference sequence). This CDR3 comprises 14 residues. CDR3 nucleotides: TGTGCCACCCGTACCGGGACAGAAAACACTGAAGCTTTCTTT. Translation gives CATRTGTENTEAFF.

Many counts were recorded for this clonotype. The rearrangement joins TRBV12-3 or TRBV12-4 to TRBJ2-5, with a tentative D call TRBD1 (8 bases). V dropped 4 bases and J dropped 5 bases, with 14 bases sitting between them. The CDR3 contains 14 residues. CDR3 loop: CASSSQGGLETQYF. The CDR3 DNA sequence: TGTGCCAGCAGTTCACAGGGGGGGCTGGAGACCCAGTACTTC.